These 13 T cell receptor beta chains came from one sample sequenced in a study of blood T cell repertoires in COVID-19. The repertoire was sequenced with immunoSEQ multiplex PCR; TCRdb's copy has only in-frame clones and lacks some. The sample lists around 22,000 clones; about 91% were seen once. The specimen was peripheral blood. The receptors come from a woman between 65 and 79 years old with active COVID-19.

The chain recombines TRBV3-1 (or the pseudogene TRBV3-2) with TRBJ2-7; tentative D call: TRBD2 (5 bases). V shed 1 base and J shed 0 bases, with 10 bases lying between them. This CDR3 region has 15 residues. Germline V gene data show CDR1 as LGHDT and CDR2 as YNNKEL (reference sequence). As DNA, the CDR3 is TGTGCCAGCAGCCAAGCGGGGTGGGACTCCTACGAGCAGTACTTC. It codes for CASSQAGWDSYEQYF.

The chain employs TRBV4-3 and TRBJ2-3, with 9 bases that match TRBD2. CDR3 size: 13 residues. Per the germline V gene, CDR1 is LGHNA and CDR2 is YSLEER. V lost 0 bases to trimming and J lost 9 bases; unmatched junction nucleotides: 1. CDR3 DNA sequence: TGCGCCAGCAGCCAAGATGGGACTAGCACGCAGTATTTT. Its translation is CASSQDGTSTQYF.

The chain uses TRBV28 and TRBJ1-6; 11 bases fit TRBD1. Germline CDR1 and CDR2: MDHEN and SYDVKM. Losses at the gene ends were 4 bases for V and 7 bases for J; bases not matched to a gene: 9. There are 17 residues in the CDR3. The CDR3 bases are TGTGCCAGCAGTTCTCCCTCGGGACAGGGGGGCAATTCACCCCTCCACTTT. It translates to CASSSPSGQGGNSPLHF.

The chain has TRBV5-1 and TRBJ2-1, with TRBD2 matching 8 bases. CDR1 and CDR2 (germline): SGHRS, YFSETQ. V was clipped by 3 bases and J by 5 bases; unmatched bases: 7. This CDR3 has 15 amino acids. CDR3 loop: CASSWSGLADNEQFF. CDR3 coding DNA: TGCGCCAGCAGCTGGAGTGGACTAGCAGACAATGAGCAGTTCTTC. Full variable domain (missing parts from reference TRBV5-1 and TRBJ2-1): KAGVTQTPRYLIKTRGQQVTLSCSPISGHRSVSWYQQTPGQGLQFLFEYFSETQRNKGNFPGRFSGRQFSNSRSEMNVSTLELGDSALYLCASSWSGLADNEQFFGPGTRLTVL.

The chain employs TRBV3-1 (or the pseudogene TRBV3-2) and TRBJ1-1, with D unclear. Per the germline V gene, CDR1 is LGHDT and CDR2 is YNNKEL (reference sequence). The CDR3 totals 14 residues. Between the trimmed V and J ends, which lost 4 bases and 7 bases, there was a span of 16 bases. DNA of the CDR3: TGTGCCAGCAGCCCCCCCGGGAGGGAAGTTGAAGCTTTCTTT. Protein product: CASSPPGREVEAFF.

This clone occurred once. The chain joins TRBV6-6 to TRBJ2-6; 12 bases map to TRBD2. V dropped 5 bases and J dropped 2; count of bases not matched to a gene: 4. Per germline, CDR1 MNHNY and CDR2 SVGAGI (reference sequence). The CDR3 has 17 amino acids. The CDR3 DNA reads TGTGCCAGCAGTCCCACTAGCGGGAGGACTGGGGCCAACGTCCTGACTTTC. It translates to CASSPTSGRTGANVLTF.

The gene calls are TRBV7-2 and TRBJ2-7; 11 bases fit TRBD2. From germline, CDR1 is SGHTA and CDR2 FQGNSA. J gave up 6 bases and V 2 bases, and 9 bases lay outside the gene matches. The CDR3 is 16 residues long. CDR3 in amino acids: CASSLLELAGVGEQYF. The CDR3 nucleotides are TGTGCCAGCAGCTTATTGGAACTAGCGGGAGTAGGCGAGCAGTACTTC.

This chain connects TRBV2 to TRBJ1-6; 8 positions agree with TRBD1. The CDR3 is made up of 15 amino acids. The germline V gene has CDR1 SNHLY and CDR2 FYNNEI. Trimming took 6 bases from V and 7 from J; bases not matched to a gene: 8. CDR3 amino acids: CASRKRTGNNSPLHF. CDR3 nucleotides: TGTGCCAGCAGGAAAAGGACAGGGAACAATTCACCCCTCCACTTT.

The chain links TRBV6-1 to TRBJ1-6, with D possibly matching TRBD1 (6 bases). Germline values: CDR1 MNHNS, CDR2 SASEGT. V lost 0 bases, J lost 7 bases, and 10 bases lay in between. The CDR3 has 15 amino acids. The CDR3 spells CASSEAAGANSPLHF. The CDR3 bases are TGTGCCAGCAGTGAAGCTGCGGGGGCCAATTCACCCCTCCACTTT.

J is TRBJ2-7 and V is TRBV2; 11 bases map to TRBD2. The CDR3 length is 16 residues. The V gene's germline CDR1 is SNHLY and CDR2 FYNNEI. After removal of 2 bases from V and 2 bases from J, the junction contained 5 bases not matched to a gene. The CDR3, as DNA: TGTGCCAGCAGTGAACTTAGCGGGAGGGTAACCTACGAGCAGTACTTC. It yields the protein CASSELSGRVTYEQYF.

The rearrangement joins TRBV3-1 (or the pseudogene TRBV3-2) to TRBJ2-1; 10 bases fit TRBD2. V was clipped by 4 bases and J by 8 bases; unmatched bases: 8. Germline CDR1 is LGHDT and CDR2 is YNNKEL (reference sequence). The CDR3 runs 15 residues. This CDR3 is CASSLAGGLGDEQFF. The DNA of the CDR3 is TGTGCCAGCAGCCTAGCGGGAGGCCTAGGGGATGAGCAGTTCTTC.

V usage is TRBV28 and J usage is TRBJ2-1, with 12 bases identical to TRBD2. With 5 bases clipped from V and 6 bases from J, the junction kept 11 bases outside the gene matches. CDR3 length: 17 amino acids. The germline V gene has CDR1 MDHEN and CDR2 SYDVKM. This CDR3 is CASSPASLAGGSNEQFF. In nucleotides, the CDR3 is TGTGCCAGCAGTCCCGCTAGTCTAGCGGGAGGGAGCAATGAGCAGTTCTTC.

This chain connects TRBV30 to TRBJ2-5; 9 nucleotides match TRBD1. The length of the CDR3 is 14 residues. Trimming took 3 bases from V and 8 from J; bases not matched to a gene: 10. Germline V gene sequence: CDR1 GTSNPN, CDR2 SVGIG (reference sequence). The DNA of the CDR3 is TGTGCCTGGAGAGGGTGGGGACAGGGTAGTACCCAGTACTTC. Protein product: CAWRGWGQGSTQYF.